These T cell receptor beta chains were read from a single sample in a study of T-cell reconstitution after alpha-beta-depleted transplantation in children. TCRdb itself ran the PCR reads through MiXCR, one entry per CDR3 protein. The sample contains roughly 100,000 distinct CDR3 sequences, about 8% of which appear only once. The source was PBMCs, collected before TCRalphabeta/CD19-depleted stem cell transplant. The receptor source for this set is a boy aged 2 to 10 with acute lymphoblastic leukemia, due to receive a stem cell transplant. Each CDR3 is given with its conserved first and last residue. Fields, in order: D gene, V gene, J gene, clone size, CDR3 DNA, CDR3 protein. D genes are given only for firm matches. Clone size is not always given. Where it is, it says once, few, many or a class for expanded clones.

-	TRBV7-2	TRBJ1-2	-	TGTGCCAGCAGCTACGACAGGAATGCTATCTATGGCTACACCTTC	CASSYDRNAIYGYTF
TRBD1	TRBV11-1	TRBJ2-1	many	TGTGCCAGCAGGTCAGCCGGCGGGGACAGGAGCTCCTACAATGAGCAGTTCTTC	CASRSAGGDRSSYNEQFF
-	TRBV20-1	TRBJ2-1	many	TGCAGTTCCCGGGACTTATCCTACAATGAGCAGTTCTTC	CSSRDLSYNEQFF
-	TRBV6-5	TRBJ1-5	-	TGTGCCAGCAGTTACTCGATCGCGGGGGTTTGGCAGCCCCAGCATTTT	CASSYSIAGVWQPQHF
-	TRBV5-1	TRBJ1-1	many	TGCGCCAGCAGCTTGGGCCCGGAGACTGAAGCTTTCTTT	CASSLGPETEAFF
TRBD2	TRBV20-1	TRBJ2-7	many	TGCAGTGCTAGACAGCGGGGGGGCTACGAGCAGTACTTC	CSARQRGGYEQYF
-	TRBV12-3/TRBV12-4	TRBJ1-5	few	TGTGCCAGCAGTTTTCTCCGAAATCAGCCCCAGCATTTT	CASSFLRNQPQHF
-	TRBV11-3	TRBJ2-1	few	TGTGCCAGCAGCCACACTCATAGCAGCGATGAGCAGTTCTTC	CASSHTHSSDEQFF
-	TRBV7-2	TRBJ1-5	many	TGTGCCAGCAGCCCAGTCGGCGGGGTCCTCCAGCCCCAGCATTTT	CASSPVGGVLQPQHF
-	TRBV7-3	TRBJ2-7	many	TGTGCCAGCAGCTTAGAGAAGGGAGCGACCTACGAGCAGTACTTC	CASSLEKGATYEQYF
-	TRBV7-9	TRBJ2-7	many	TGTGCCAGCAGCCCGGATTACGAGCAGTACTTC	CASSPDYEQYF
TRBD2	TRBV28	TRBJ2-1	many	TGTGCCAGCAGTTTAATTAGCGGGGGACCTTACAATGAGCAGTTCTTC	CASSLISGGPYNEQFF
TRBD2	TRBV6-1	TRBJ2-5	-	TGTGCCAGCAGTGAAGGGGCTAGCGGGGGGCCCCGGGAGACCCAGTACTTC	CASSEGASGGPRETQYF
TRBD1	TRBV5-1	TRBJ2-5	many	TGCGCCAGCAGCTTGGTTGGGACAGCCGAGGAGACCCAGTACTTC	CASSLVGTAEETQYF
-	TRBV27	TRBJ2-3	-	TGTGCCAGCAGTTTATGGTGGACGGCCAGCACAGATACGCAGTATTTT	CASSLWWTASTDTQYF
TRBD2	TRBV10-3	TRBJ2-1	-	TGTGCCATCAGAAAAGGGACTAGCGGGGGCCGCTCCTACAATGAGCAGTTCTTC	CAIRKGTSGGRSYNEQFF
-	TRBV5-6	TRBJ2-7	few	TGTGCCAGCAGCGGGGGGCCCAGTGCCTCCTACGAGCAGTACTTC	CASSGGPSASYEQYF
-	TRBV12-3/TRBV12-4	TRBJ1-5	-	TGTGCCAGCAGTCAAAAGGGTTGGGGAGGGCAGCCCCAGCATTTT	CASSQKGWGGQPQHF
-	TRBV7-2	TRBJ1-5	many	TGTGCCAGCAGCCCTGGATGGATAAATCAGCCCCAGCATTTT	CASSPGWINQPQHF
-	TRBV4-1	TRBJ2-7	many	TGCGCCAGCAGCCAACAGGGCAGCGCCTCCTACGAGCAGTACTTC	CASSQQGSASYEQYF
-	TRBV27	TRBJ1-6	-	TGTGCCAGCAGTTTATCGTGGGGTTGGGATTCACCCCTCCACTTT	CASSLSWGWDSPLHF
TRBD2	TRBV7-2	TRBJ2-1	many	TGTGCCAGCAGCTTTAGCGGGGGGCTCTCCGAGCAGTTCTTC	CASSFSGGLSEQFF
-	TRBV4-2	TRBJ2-3	-	TGTGCCAGCAGCTCGGAGGGCCGAGGGTCAGATACGCAGTATTTT	CASSSEGRGSDTQYF
TRBD1	TRBV6-5	TRBJ1-2	many	TGTGCCAGCAGTACACAGGGGGCGGGCTACACCTTC	CASSTQGAGYTF
-	TRBV5-1	TRBJ1-1	many	TGCGCCAGCAGGATGAGAGGGGCAGGCATGAACACTGAAGCTTTCTTT	CASRMRGAGMNTEAFF
-	TRBV10-1	TRBJ1-5	many	TGCGCCAGCAGGGAGAGGAGAAGCAATCAGCCCCAGCATTTT	CASRERRSNQPQHF
TRBD1	TRBV20-1	TRBJ2-6	many	TGCAGTGTGACAGGGCCTGTGTCTGGGGCCAACGTCCTGACTTTC	CSVTGPVSGANVLTF
-	TRBV20-1	TRBJ1-5	many	TGCAGTGCTAGTCAGGGCAATCAGCCCCAGCATTTT	CSASQGNQPQHF
TRBD1	TRBV20-1	TRBJ2-5	few	TGCAGTGCTACACAGGGGGCACAGGAGACCCAGTACTTC	CSATQGAQETQYF